This T cell receptor beta chain emerged from a study of post-analysis software for immune sequencing data. Study summary: There were relapsing-remitting, secondary progressive and progressive-relapsing multiple sclerosis among the disease courses included.

This CDR3 contains 17 residues. From germline, CDR1 is MNHNS and CDR2 SASEGT. V shed 4 bases and J shed 5 bases, with 23 bases lying between them. This clonotype was detected only once. What it binds is unknown. Points from the study as a whole: Batch-matched samples strongly co-clustered by F measure. When compared against controls, multiple sclerosis patients showed significantly lower normalized Chao1 diversity. Controls had lower frequencies than patients of about 5 TRBV segments, which included TRBV5-6, TRBV5-1 and TRBV20-1.

Prepared libraries of TCR beta cDNA carried unique molecular identifiers. Input populations of about 0.95 to 11 million T cells gave rise to hundreds of thousands of cDNA molecules. TCRdb re-derived calls from the PCR reads in MiXCR, one entry per CDR3 protein. The table includes hundreds of thousands of distinct CDR3 sequences, 30% detected once. The source material was blood. The V gene is TRBV6-1, the J gene TRBJ2-5, with D perhaps matching TRBD1 (6 bases). The origin of this receptor is a girl aged 5-17 years with multiple sclerosis. CDR3 nucleotide sequence: TGTGCCAGCAGTGGACGACCCAGGACAGTCGCTAGGGAGACCCAGTACTTC. The encoded protein is CASSGRPRTVARETQYF.